Listed below are T cell receptor beta chains from one sample, sequenced in a study of cytomegalovirus exposure and HLA in healthy donors. Produced via immunoSEQ multiplex PCR; TCRdb's table is partial and in-frame only. The data contain some 120,000 clones, 70% to 80% of them singletons. The sequenced material came from PBMCs. These receptors were collected from a man aged 30 to 39 in good health and CMV-seropositive. Each CDR3 is given with its conserved first and last residue. A D gene is named only where the DNA matches it firmly. Some rows mark clone size as missing; the rest say once, few, many or name a class of expanded clone.

size	D	V	J	DNA	CDR3
.	.	TRBV11-2	TRBJ1-2	TGTGCCAGCAGCTTAGGAAGGGGAGGGAACTATGGCTACACCTTC	CASSLGRGGNYGYTF
.	TRBD1	TRBV7-9	TRBJ1-1	TGTGCCAGCAGCCAGCCGGACAGGGAGGGCACTGAAGCTTTCTTT	CASSQPDREGTEAFF
.	TRBD1	TRBV19	TRBJ2-5	TGTGCCAGTTCCGGACAGGGGGGATCAGAGACCCAGTACTTC	CASSGQGGSETQYF
once	TRBD2	TRBV4-2	TRBJ2-5	TGTGCCAGCGCGACTAGCGGGAGAGAGACCCAGTACTTC	CASATSGRETQYF
few	TRBD1	TRBV12-5	TRBJ2-7	TGTGCTAGTGGCCTCGGGACAGGGGCGACGGGGGAGCAGTACTTC	CASGLGTGATGEQYF
.	TRBD2	TRBV27	TRBJ2-2	TGTGCCAGCAGTTTAGCGGGAGGGCCTAGAACCGGGGAGCTGTTTTTT	CASSLAGGPRTGELFF
.	TRBD1	TRBV5-6	TRBJ1-2	TGTGCCAGCAGCTTGCGTGGACAGGGCCACACCTTC	CASSLRGQGHTF
.	.	TRBV5-1	TRBJ1-4	TGCGCCAGCACATGGGGGGGCCCCTCTAATGAAAAACTGTTTTTT	CASTWGGPSNEKLFF
.	TRBD1	TRBV5-4	TRBJ1-4	TGTGCCAGCAGCTTGGGGATTGGGGACAGTACTAATGAAAAACTGTTTTTT	CASSLGIGDSTNEKLFF
.	.	TRBV5-6	TRBJ1-4	TGTGCCAGCAGCTTGAGGAACCGGGTCGAAAAACTGTCTTTT	CASSLRNRVEKLSF
.	.	TRBV25-1	TRBJ1-2	TGTGCCAGCAGTGGGATGGGAGTCTATGGCTACACCTTC	CASSGMGVYGYTF
.	.	TRBV18	TRBJ1-5	TGTGCCAGCTCACCGAATCAGGGGTACCATCAGCCCCAGCATTTT	CASSPNQGYHQPQHF
.	.	TRBV19	TRBJ1-1	TGTGCCAGTAGTATAGATCGGACTGCCGACACTGAAGCTTTCTTT	CASSIDRTADTEAFF
.	.	TRBV28	TRBJ2-5	TGTGCCAGCAGTAGTGGACAGTTTCAGACCCAGTACTTC	CASSSGQFQTQYF
.	TRBD1	TRBV6-5	TRBJ2-5	TGTGCCAGCAGTTCCACAGGGGGCATTGAGACCCAGTACTTC	CASSSTGGIETQYF
.	.	TRBV14	TRBJ2-3	TGTGCCAGCAGCCAAGTTTCTCCAGATACGCAGTATTTT	CASSQVSPDTQYF
.	.	TRBV9	TRBJ2-2	TGTGCCAGCAGCGTACAGGGGCACACCGGGGAGCTGTTTTTT	CASSVQGHTGELFF
.	TRBD1	TRBV29-1	TRBJ2-7	TGCAGCGTCCATCCCGGGACAGGGGGCGATTACGAGCAGTACTTC	CSVHPGTGGDYEQYF
few	.	TRBV4-3	TRBJ2-7	TGCGCCAGCAGCCAAGATTTAGGTGGATGGTGGAACAGGGAAAACTACGAGCAGTACTTC	CASSQDLGGWWNRENYEQYF
.	TRBD1	TRBV5-4	TRBJ2-3	TGTGCCAGCAGCGGATCCGACAGGGGTTTCGCAGATACGCAGTATTTT	CASSGSDRGFADTQYF
.	TRBD1	TRBV30	TRBJ1-5	TGTGCCTGGAGCCCGACAGGGGGTATTCAGCCCCAGCATTTT	CAWSPTGGIQPQHF
.	.	TRBV7-2	TRBJ1-1	TGTGCCAGCAGCTTAGGACAGCCGAACACTGAAGCTTTCTTT	CASSLGQPNTEAFF
.	.	TRBV27	TRBJ2-1	TGTGCCAGCACGGGGTACAATGAGCAGTTCTTC	CASTGYNEQFF
.	.	TRBV11-2	TRBJ2-1	TGTGCCAGCAGTAGACCGGGATCCCATCGCGGGGCAGTCTTC	CASSRPGSHRGAVF
.	.	TRBV2	TRBJ2-7	TGTGCCAGCAGTTTAGGGAGGACGGGCCAGCAGTACTTC	CASSLGRTGQQYF
.	.	TRBV9	TRBJ2-2	TGTGCCAGCAGCGTAAGGGGGACACCATCGAACACCGGGGAGCTGTTTTTT	CASSVRGTPSNTGELFF
few	.	TRBV6-6	TRBJ2-2	TGTGCCAGCAGTCACGCCTTAGGGCTAGCGACCGGGGAGCTGTTTTTT	CASSHALGLATGELFF
.	.	TRBV7-9	TRBJ2-5	TGTGCCAGCAGCTTAGAGGGGGATGGTGAGACCCAGTACTTC	CASSLEGDGETQYF
.	TRBD1	TRBV30	TRBJ2-2	TGTGCCTGCAGGGGGACCCAGTACAACACCGGGGAGCTGTTTTTT	CACRGTQYNTGELFF
.	TRBD1	TRBV29-1	TRBJ1-2	TGCAGCGTTGAAGGGACAGGGATAAATGGCTACACCTTC	CSVEGTGINGYTF
.	TRBD2	TRBV7-9	TRBJ2-7	TGTGCCAGCAGCTTACTTAGCGGGGGCTACGAGCAGTACTTC	CASSLLSGGYEQYF
once	.	TRBV6-5	TRBJ1-1	TGTGCCAGCAGTTACGTCAAGAGCACTGAAGCTTTCTTT	CASSYVKSTEAFF
.	TRBD1	TRBV7-6	TRBJ2-1	TGTGCCAGCAGCTTAACGGGACAGCACAATGAGCAGTTCTTC	CASSLTGQHNEQFF
few	TRBD1	TRBV2	TRBJ1-2	TGTGCCAGCAGTGGGGAACAGGGGGCATGGTATGGCTACACCTTC	CASSGEQGAWYGYTF
.	.	TRBV20-1	TRBJ1-2	TGCAGTGCCCCTCTTATTTCTGGCTACACCTTC	CSAPLISGYTF
.	.	TRBV29-1	TRBJ2-5	TGCAGCGTTCTCCCGGGACTGCACAAAGAGACCCAGTACTTC	CSVLPGLHKETQYF
.	.	TRBV7-7	TRBJ2-5	TGTGCTAGCAGCTTTCTCCCGCAAGAGACCCAGTACTTC	CASSFLPQETQYF
.	.	TRBV6-5	TRBJ1-2	TGTGCCAGCAGTTATTTGAGGGGGTCGGGCTATGGCTACACCTTC	CASSYLRGSGYGYTF
.	.	TRBV5-1	TRBJ1-2	TGCGCCAGCAGCTTGGACAGTTCCTATGGCTACACCTTC	CASSLDSSYGYTF
few	.	TRBV9	TRBJ2-2	TGTGCCAGCAGCGCACAGGGAAATTTTGCCGGGGAGCTGTTTTTT	CASSAQGNFAGELFF
.	.	TRBV13	TRBJ2-7	TGTGCCAGCAGCTTAAAACGGAACTACTACGAGCAGTACTTC	CASSLKRNYYEQYF
.	TRBD1	TRBV7-2	TRBJ1-4	TGTGCCAGCAGCTCGACAGGGGGGGATGAAAAACTGTTTTTT	CASSSTGGDEKLFF
.	TRBD2	TRBV4-3	TRBJ2-7	TGCGCCAGCAGCCAAGATACTAGCGGGAGTCCCGCCGAGCAGTACTTC	CASSQDTSGSPAEQYF
.	.	TRBV18	TRBJ1-2	TGTGCCAGCTCAGAGGACAGATATGGCTACACCTTC	CASSEDRYGYTF
.	.	TRBV9	TRBJ1-2	TGTGCCAGCAGCGTCGGTGGGCGTAATGGCTACACCTTC	CASSVGGRNGYTF
.	TRBD1	TRBV5-8	TRBJ1-1	TGTGCCAGCAGCGGGACAGGGTATAAAGCCTACAGCAACACTGAAGCTTTCTTT	CASSGTGYKAYSNTEAFF
.	.	TRBV5-1	TRBJ2-2	TGCGCCAGCAGCTTGAGCGGCCCCGCGAACACCGGGGAGCTGTTTTTT	CASSLSGPANTGELFF
.	.	TRBV7-2	TRBJ1-5	TGTGCCAGCAGCCCCGCACCGGGCAATCAGCCCCAGCATTTT	CASSPAPGNQPQHF
.	.	TRBV6-5	TRBJ1-1	TGTGCCAGCAGAAGCGGGAGTCAAGAAGCTTTCTTT	CASRSGSQEAFF